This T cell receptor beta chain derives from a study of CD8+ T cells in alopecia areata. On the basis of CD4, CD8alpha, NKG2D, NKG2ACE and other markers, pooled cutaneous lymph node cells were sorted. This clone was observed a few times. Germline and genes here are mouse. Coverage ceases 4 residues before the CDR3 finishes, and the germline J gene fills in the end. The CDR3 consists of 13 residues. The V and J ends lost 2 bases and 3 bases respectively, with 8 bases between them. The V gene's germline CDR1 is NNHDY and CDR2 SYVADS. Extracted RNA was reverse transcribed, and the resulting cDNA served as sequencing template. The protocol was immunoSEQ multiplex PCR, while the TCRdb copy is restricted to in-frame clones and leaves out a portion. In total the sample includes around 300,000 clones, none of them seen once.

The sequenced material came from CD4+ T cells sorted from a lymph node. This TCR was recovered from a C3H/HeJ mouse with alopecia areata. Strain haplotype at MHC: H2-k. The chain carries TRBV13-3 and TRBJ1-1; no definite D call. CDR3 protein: CASSDKRDTEVFF. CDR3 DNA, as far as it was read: TGTGCCAGCAGTGACAAGAGGGACACA.